The sample holds many counts of the clone carrying this T cell receptor beta chain. Its target is unknown. This specimen belongs to a study of tumor-infiltrating lymphocytes in primary liver carcinoma. Study-wide context: Yields of productive TCRbeta reads ranged from roughly 3.5 to 7.13 million per sample and were similar across tissue types.

Unsorted whole blood served as the source of blood RNA, and germline DNA was extracted as well. Patients were chronically HBV-infected and treatment-naive. Using a constant-region primer together with ProtoScript II reverse transcriptase, TCR beta cDNA was made from roughly 540 ng of total RNA. The TCR beta library was amplified through three nested multiplex PCR rounds in a modified ARM-PCR procedure. One entry per CDR3 protein, called by TCRdb with MiXCR from the multiplex PCR reads. This table has 320,000 or so distinct CDR3 sequences, roughly two thirds appearing once. General study results and limits: The top-250-clone fraction was significantly higher in tumors than in blood (p = 0.039).

This receptor was taken from a man aged 40-49 years with primary liver carcinoma and hepatitis B virus infection. Sequencing was done on a sample of peripheral blood.

CDR3 bases: TGTGCCAGCAGCCTTCTTGTTCCGGTTGAGCAGTTCTTC. Its protein is CASSLLVPVEQFF. The chain recombines TRBV12-3 or TRBV12-4 with TRBJ2-1, with D unclear. V lost 6 bases and J 9 bases, leaving 15 bases between the germline ends. The CDR3 totals 13 residues.